The 26 T cell receptor beta chains in this list originate from one sample, sequenced in a study of control samples from healthy donors and cancer patients. Sequencing was performed with immunoSEQ multiplex PCR; in TCRdb, only in-frame clones are kept and a portion is missing. The sample consists of about 90,000 clones, 90% of them appearing once. Specimen: blood. These receptors were taken from a woman in her late teens or twenties in good health.

This sequence joins TRBV7-2 and TRBJ1-6; a possible D gene is TRBD1 (5 bases). The CDR3 has 17 residues. CDR1 is SGHTA and CDR2 is FQGNSA in the germline V gene. The ends were cut back, 1 base at V and 8 bases at J, with 18 bases in the middle. CDR3 coding DNA: TGTGCCAGCAGCTTAGGGAGTTCTTCCGGGGGGGATTCACCCCTCCACTTT. This sequence encodes CASSLGSSSGGDSPLHF.

CDR3 DNA: TGTGCCAGCAGCACGTGGACAGGGGGCGAGCAGTACTTC. Translated: CASSTWTGGEQYF. This chain connects TRBV9 to TRBJ2-7; TRBD1 agrees at 10 bases. V shed 4 bases, J shed 6 bases, and the junction held 4 bases outside the gene matches. The length of the CDR3 is 13 residues. CDR1 and CDR2 (germline): SGDLS, YYNGEE.

The rearrangement joins TRBV19 to TRBJ1-1, with no clear D. The CDR3 has 13 residues. CDR1 is LNHDA, CDR2 SQIVND, per germline (reference sequence). V was shortened by 8 bases and J by 1 base, with 11 bases between the two germline ends. In DNA, the CDR3 is TGTGCCAGTGGTGAGGGCGGGAACACTGAAGCTTTCTTT. It encodes CASGEGGNTEAFF. The variable domain in full, with the rest retrieved from reference TRBV19 and TRBJ1-1, is DGGITQSPKYLFRKEGQNVTLSCEQNLNHDAMYWYRQDPGQGLRLIYYSQIVNDFQKGDIAEGYSVSREKKESFPLTVTSAQKNPTAFYLCASGEGGNTEAFFGQGTRLTVV.

The V call is TRBV24-1, the J call TRBJ2-7, with TRBD1 identical over 9 bases. The CDR3 covers 13 residues. The germline V gene encodes CDR1 KGHDR and CDR2 SFDVKD. V lost 4 bases and J lost 7; bases outside the gene matches: 4. CDR3 nucleotide sequence: TGTGCCACCAGTGAGAGACAGGGGGGGGAGCAGTACTTC. This sequence encodes CATSERQGGEQYF.

This clone was seen more than once but under ten times. This rearrangement joins TRBV7-2 to TRBJ1-2; D possibly corresponds to TRBD1 (6 bases). This CDR3 is built from 15 residues. V was pared by 1 base and J by 1 base, with 10 bases between. The germline V gene has CDR1 SGHTA and CDR2 FQGNSA. CDR3 in DNA: TGTGCCAGCAGCTTAGGGACAGCCGTTAACTATGGCTACACCTTC. This encodes CASSLGTAVNYGYTF. The full variable domain, rest sourced from reference TRBV7-2 and TRBJ1-2, is GAGVSQSPSNKVTEKGKDVELRCDPISGHTALYWYRQSLGQGLEFLIYFQGNSAPDKSGLPSDRFSAERTGGSVSTLTIQRTQQEDSAVYLCASSLGTAVNYGYTFGSGTRLTVV.

Only one count was recorded for this clone. CDR3 in DNA: TGTGCCAGCAGCTTAGGCGGGGGCGGAAACACTGAAGCTTTCTTT. It encodes CASSLGGGGNTEAFF. This chain joins TRBV7-2 and TRBJ1-1; D might be TRBD1 (6 bases). V lost 1 base and J lost 2, with 11 bases in between. Germline CDR1 reads SGHTA; CDR2 reads FQGNSA. This CDR3 has 15 residues.

The chain recombines TRBV6-2 or TRBV6-3 with TRBJ1-2; TRBD1 matches at 7 bases. The CDR3 has 16 residues. V lost 6 bases to trimming and J lost 1 base; unmatched junction nucleotides: 11. Germline CDR1 and CDR2: MNHEY and SVGEGT. The CDR3 reads CASRYGQAAYNYGYTF. In DNA, the CDR3 is TGTGCCAGCAGATACGGACAGGCTGCCTATAACTATGGCTACACCTTC.

This clone occurred once. Here the CDR3 reads CASSLGGATPEAFF. The CDR3 bases are TGTGCCAGCAGCTTGGGGGGGGCGACCCCTGAAGCTTTCTTT. This rearrangement joins TRBV5-4 to TRBJ1-1; D perhaps matches TRBD1 (6 bases). This CDR3 is built from 14 residues. V gave up 0 bases and J gave up 6 bases, with 12 bases separating them. CDR1 is SGHNT, CDR2 YYREEE, per germline (reference sequence).

Points on this clone: Other DNA variants within this sample encode the same CDR3. V gene TRBV29-1 combines with J gene TRBJ1-1, with D tentatively TRBD1 (5 bases). Germline CDR1 SQVTM, CDR2 ANQGSEA. This CDR3 has 10 residues. Trimming left V 7 bases short and J 3 bases short, with 6 bases between. The CDR3 coding sequence is TGCAGCGCCAGGGACACTGAAGCTTTCTTT. Protein product: CSARDTEAFF.

The V call is TRBV7-3, the J call TRBJ1-1; D is unresolved. The CDR3 sequence is 15 residues long. Trimming took 2 bases from V and 1 from J, leaving 11 bases between them. Germline V gene sequence: CDR1 SGHTA, CDR2 FQGTGA. The CDR3 DNA is TGTGCCAGCAGCTTATTATTGATCCAGAACACTGAAGCTTTCTTT. It encodes CASSLLLIQNTEAFF.

The CDR3 loop is CASRTSSYNEQFF. The CDR3 nucleotides are TGTGCCAGCAGAACCAGCTCCTACAATGAGCAGTTCTTC. V gene TRBV6-5 combines with J gene TRBJ2-1, with D uncertain. The CDR3 spans 13 residues. Trimming took off 6 bases at V and 0 bases at J, with 6 bases between the two ends. The germline V gene encodes CDR1 MNHEY and CDR2 SVGAGI.

This chain connects TRBV3-1 (or the pseudogene TRBV3-2) to TRBJ2-2; weak D call: TRBD2 (6 bases). V shed 6 bases and J shed 1 base, with 12 bases lying between them. The CDR3 loop spans 15 amino acids. Germline-derived CDR1 and CDR2 are LGHDT and YNNKEL (reference sequence). CDR3 in DNA: TGTGCCAGCAGTCAACGGGGGTTGAACACCGGGGAGCTGTTTTTT. Amino acids: CASSQRGLNTGELFF.

The genes are TRBV5-6 and TRBJ1-4; no clear D gene. The V end was cut by 4 bases, the J end by 7 bases, with 14 bases between. This CDR3 region has 14 residues. Germline V gives CDR1 SGHDT, CDR2 YYEEEE. CDR3 amino acids: CASSLPALGEKLFF. The CDR3 nucleotides are TGTGCCAGCAGCCTGCCAGCCCTGGGTGAAAAACTGTTTTTT.

This rearrangement joins TRBV15 to TRBJ1-5; D is perhaps TRBD1 (5 bases). Germline V gene data show CDR1 as LNHNV and CDR2 as YYDKDF (reference sequence). Trimming took 3 bases from V and 2 from J, leaving 20 bases between them. The CDR3 is made up of 18 amino acids. CDR3 nucleotide sequence: TGTGCCACCAGCAGGACAGCCCCCGTAAAGGGGCGCAATCAGCCCCAGCATTTT. Amino acids: CATSRTAPVKGRNQPQHF.

V gene TRBV9 combines with J gene TRBJ1-4; 7 nucleotides align to TRBD1. CDR1 and CDR2 from the germline V gene are SGDLS and YYNGEE. Trimming at V came to 3 bases and at J to 8 bases, leaving 10 bases not matched to a gene. The CDR3 runs to 15 residues. CDR3 amino acids: CASSDHRGASEKLFF. In nucleotides, the CDR3 is TGTGCCAGCAGCGACCACAGGGGAGCGTCGGAAAAACTGTTTTTT.

The chain employs TRBV18 and TRBJ1-1, with 9 bases lining up with TRBD1. Trimming took 3 bases from V and 7 from J; bases not matched to a gene: 9. The germline V gene has CDR1 KGHSH and CDR2 LQKENI. The CDR3 spans 15 residues. The CDR3 sequence: CASSPTGGSPVEAFF. The CDR3 DNA reads TGTGCCAGCTCACCGACAGGGGGGTCACCCGTTGAAGCTTTCTTT.

The V gene is TRBV3-1 (or the pseudogene TRBV3-2), the J gene TRBJ1-6; D uncertain. CDR1 and CDR2 (germline): LGHDT, YNNKEL (reference sequence). Trimming removed 3 bases from V and 5 bases from J, with 17 bases in between. The CDR3 spans 17 residues. For the CDR3, the DNA is TGTGCCAGCAGCCATCATGCTCCCATACATCATAATTCACCCCTCCACTTT. Its protein is CASSHHAPIHHNSPLHF.

CDR3 residues: CASSPSRVNTEAFF. The CDR3 nucleotides are TGTGCCAGCAGCCCTAGTCGGGTGAACACTGAAGCTTTCTTT. The chain links TRBV7-2 to TRBJ1-1; D unresolved. V lost 5 bases and J lost 0, with 10 bases in between. The CDR3 covers 14 residues. The germline V gene has CDR1 SGHTA and CDR2 FQGNSA.

The chain joins TRBV4-1 to TRBJ1-6; weak D call: TRBD1 (6 bases). Trimming stripped 0 bases from V and 9 bases from J, with 12 bases between. Germline CDR1 is MGHRA and CDR2 is YSYEKL. CDR3 size: 15 residues. CDR3 coding DNA: TGCGCCAGCAGCCAAGATCGCCAAGGGGGTTCACCCCTCCACTTT. Translation gives CASSQDRQGGSPLHF.

This chain connects TRBV2 to TRBJ2-7; 8 positions agree with TRBD2. V dropped 8 bases and J dropped 0; count of bases not matched to a gene: 15. CDR3 length equals 17 residues. Per the germline V gene, CDR1 is SNHLY and CDR2 is FYNNEI. The CDR3 sequence: CASRPPAGASSSYEQYF. DNA for the CDR3: TGTGCCAGCCGACCCCCAGCGGGGGCCTCGAGCTCCTACGAGCAGTACTTC.

Remarks on this clone: The sample carries other DNA sequences with the same CDR3. The gene calls are TRBV14 and TRBJ1-1; D is undetermined. Trimming cost V 2 bases and J 1 base, with 5 bases left between them. From germline, CDR1 is SGHDN and CDR2 FVKESK. The CDR3 is 13 amino acids. In DNA, the CDR3 is TGTGCCAGCAGCCAAAGCTGGAACACTGAAGCTTTCTTT. Protein sequence: CASSQSWNTEAFF.

V and J are TRBV7-9 and TRBJ2-3; D gene unclear. The length of the CDR3 is 15 residues. The V end was cut by 1 base, the J end by 0 bases, with 8 bases between. Germline CDR1 is SEHNR and CDR2 is FQNEAQ (reference sequence). CDR3 residues: CASSLGLASTDTQYF. The CDR3 nucleotides read TGTGCCAGCAGCTTAGGGCTTGCAAGCACAGATACGCAGTATTTT. The full variable domain, with the rest looked up from reference TRBV7-9 and TRBJ2-3, is DTGVSQNPRHKITKRGQNVTFRCDPISEHNRLYWYRQTLGQGPEFLTYFQNEAQLEKSRLLSDRFSAERPKGSFSTLEIQRTEQGDSAMYLCASSLGLASTDTQYFGPGTRLTVL.

The J gene is TRBJ1-3, the V gene TRBV7-8; unclear D gene. The germline V gene encodes CDR1 SGHVS and CDR2 FQNEAQ. The V end lost 6 bases, the J end lost 4 bases, and 13 bases lay between the germline ends. The CDR3 has 14 amino acids. The CDR3 bases are TGTGCCAGCAGTCCAAGCGTTATCGGAAACACCATATATTTT. Encoded protein: CASSPSVIGNTIYF.

The chain uses TRBV13 and TRBJ2-3, with 13 nucleotides matching TRBD2. J lost 6 bases, V lost 5 bases, and 5 bases had no gene match. The CDR3 covers 15 residues. Germline assignment: CDR1 PRHDT and CDR2 FYEKMQ (reference sequence). Here the CDR3 reads CASSLLAGGPDTQYF. CDR3 coding DNA: TGTGCCAGCAGCCTACTAGCGGGGGGGCCCGATACGCAGTATTTT.

The chain uses TRBV9 and TRBJ1-4; D is possibly TRBD1 (5 bases). The V gene lost 4 bases and the J gene lost 4 bases, with 14 bases spanning the gap. The V gene's germline CDR1 is SGDLS and CDR2 YYNGEE. This CDR3 is built from 15 residues. Written as DNA, the CDR3 is TGTGCCAGCAGCACCCGGACGGGGGATAATGAAAAACTGTTTTTT. This codes for CASSTRTGDNEKLFF.

The CDR3 DNA sequence: TGTGCCAGCCCATCGACAGTCCGTTTAAGGGAAGCTTTCTTT. This encodes CASPSTVRLREAFF. The chain carries TRBV2 and TRBJ1-1; D perhaps matches TRBD1 (5 bases). V was pared by 8 bases and J by 8 bases, with 21 bases between. In germline, CDR1 is SNHLY, CDR2 FYNNEI. This CDR3 region has 14 residues. Supplemented by reference TRBV2 and TRBJ1-1, the full variable domain reads EPEVTQTPSHQVTQMGQEVILRCVPISNHLYFYWYRQILGQKVEFLVSFYNNEISEKSEIFDDQFSVERPDGSNFTLKIRSTKLEDSAMYFCASPSTVRLREAFFGQGTRLTVV.